The T cell receptor beta chain described here comes from a study of CXCR3-negative and CXCR3-positive naive CD8 T cells. The germline V gene has CDR1 MGHRA and CDR2 YSYEKL. This CDR3 has 16 residues. UMI-labeled 5' RACE yielded the TRB cDNA libraries. TCRdb derives one entry per CDR3 protein from the 5' RACE reads, leaving out DNA. This table lists about 130,000 distinct CDR3 sequences. This chain connects TRBV4-1 to TRBJ2-2; with no DNA, the TCRdb D assignment of TRBD2 cannot be verified. Source material: naive CXCR3- CD8+ T cells from blood. Subset described: CD45RO-CCR7+CD27+CD95- naive CD8+ T cells lacking CXCR3 (TNR3-). The receptor comes from a human donor in good health. Some clones in this sample may be carry-over from other donors' samples. The chain's CDR3 is CASSQDSLEDTGELFF.